The TCR beta chain described here comes from a study of persistence of HIV-infected CD4 T cells. Study-wide results and limits: Compared with CD3/CD28-stimulated cells, CMV- and Gag-responding cells showed lower TCRbeta richness.

Details on this clone: Its matching antigen is unknown.

Sequencing used immunoSEQ version 4 in survey mode. Using immunoSEQ multiplex PCR, the repertoire was profiled, and TCRdb retains in-frame clones only, with some absent. The sample holds about 36,000 clones; around 85% are singletons and the top ten take 5% to 6.5%. Cells were stimulated with overlapping HIV-1 Gag 15-mer peptides. Memory cells lacking CD40L and CD69 with high CD45RO were sorted. Suppressive ART was started during chronic HIV-1 infection in these adults. Donors had CD4+ T cell counts above 400 cells/uL and were CMV-seropositive. Germline V gene data show CDR1 as LGHNA and CDR2 as YNFKEQ. With 0 bases removed from V and 3 bases from J, the gap between germline ends came to 6 bases. The length of the CDR3 is 13 residues.

This clonotype was sampled from an adult with HIV. The donor label of this sample is uncertain. The source was cultured CD4+ T cells from PBMCs, collected from a patient who received antiretroviral therapy. This chain connects TRBV4-2 to TRBJ2-7, with unresolved D. The CDR3 DNA is TGTGCCAGCAGCCAAGATCTAAGCTACGAGCAGTACTTC. This codes for CASSQDLSYEQYF.